This passage covers 5 T cell receptor beta chains from one sample sequenced in a study of a mutant IDH1 vaccine in newly diagnosed glioma. The method was immunoSEQ multiplex PCR; TCRdb's version includes in-frame clones alone and lacks a portion of them. The data show about 24,000 clones, approximately 90% seen once. Time point indicated: baseline, week 1 (first vaccination visit). The sample's treatment: pre-vaccination baseline after standard-of-care therapy. Sample: PBMCs, taken from a glioma patient treated with radiotherapy, temozolomide or both. The receptors were sampled from a man aged 25 to 45 with glioma.

DNA for the CDR3: TGCGCCAGCAGCCAAGGAAATGGCTACACCTTC. Protein: CASSQGNGYTF. The V gene is TRBV4-1, the J gene TRBJ1-2; D unresolved. CDR1 is MGHRA, CDR2 YSYEKL, per germline. Trimming left V 1 base short and J 6 bases short, with 3 bases between. This CDR3 region has 11 residues.

The chain combines TRBV29-1 with TRBJ2-7; 8 bases fit TRBD1. The CDR3 totals 15 residues. The V and J ends lost 0 bases and 0 bases, in that order; junction bases with no gene match: 4. The germline V gene encodes CDR1 SQVTM and CDR2 ANQGSEA. The chain's CDR3 is CSVEEGTGLSYEQYF. The CDR3 DNA reads TGCAGCGTTGAAGAAGGGACAGGCCTCTCCTACGAGCAGTACTTC.

V and J are TRBV12-5 and TRBJ2-7; D unclear. The CDR3 is made up of 12 amino acids. Germline assignment: CDR1 LGHNT and CDR2 FRNRAP. The germline V and J ends were trimmed by 1 base and 5 bases, with 6 bases remaining between them. Here the CDR3 reads CASGLGFHEQYF. CDR3 sequence (DNA): TGTGCTAGTGGTTTGGGGTTCCACGAGCAGTACTTC.

The chain employs TRBV7-9 and TRBJ2-2, with 7 bases that match TRBD2. Germline CDR1 SEHNR, CDR2 FQNEAQ (reference sequence). CDR3 length: 16 amino acids. V trimming: 5 bases; J trimming: 4 bases; junction bases outside the gene matches: 10. CDR3: CASSPSSGMATGELFF. The CDR3 coding sequence is TGTGCCAGCAGCCCATCGAGCGGGATGGCCACCGGGGAGCTGTTTTTT.

As concerns this clone: The same CDR3 is also encoded by other DNA sequences in this sample. This chain uses TRBV9 with TRBJ2-1; 9 bases match TRBD2. This CDR3 has 16 residues. Trimming cost V 0 bases and J 2 bases; bases outside gene matches: 3. CDR1 is SGDLS, CDR2 YYNGEE, per germline. CDR3 bases: TGTGCCAGCAGCGTAGACCCTAGCGGGACCTACAATGAGCAGTTCTTC. This translates into CASSVDPSGTYNEQFF.